This T cell receptor beta chain was sequenced for a study of blood T cell repertoires in COVID-19. On the study more broadly: The United States, Italy and Spain provided the acute and convalescent COVID-19 samples. T cells, B-cell-depleted T cells, or PBMCs supplied cDNA or gDNA.

Authors' analysis steps: Counts of nucleated cells, estimated from reference gene primer amplification, were obtained. Produced via immunoSEQ multiplex PCR; TCRdb's table is partial and in-frame only. That table supplies the V and J calls and clone size; D and trimming were determined from the DNA. Seen here are about 24,000 clones, 92% observed once, and the top ten hold about 31%. The receptor's source is an older man with active COVID-19. Specimen: peripheral blood.

The CDR3 loop is CASSFLSVYTF. DNA of the CDR3: TGTGCCAGCAGCTTTTTGTCCGTGTACACCTTC. The V call is TRBV5-5, the J call TRBJ1-2; D call uncertain. V lost 2 bases to trimming and J lost 11 bases, with 10 bases between them. The germline CDR1 and CDR2 sequences are SGHKS and YYEKEE (reference sequence). The CDR3 runs 11 residues. The whole variable domain, filled in from reference TRBV5-5 and TRBJ1-2, reads DAGVTQSPTHLIKTRGQQVTLRCSPISGHKSVSWYQQVLGQGPQFIFQYYEKEERGRGNFPDRFSARQFPNYSSELNVNALLLGDSALYLCASSFLSVYTFGSGTRLTVV.